This T cell receptor beta chain originates from a study of Ad26.COV2.S vaccination and SARS-CoV-2 variants. This clone was counted many times. No antigen is known for it. Points from the study as a whole: People given the vaccine had a wider spike-specific TCR breadth than placebo recipients did.

Sample treatment: over 15 received Ad26.COV2.S at low or high dose, single or two shots; roughly five received placebo; per-sample allocation not given. Each sample was drawn 63 days after the first injection (of vaccine or placebo). Here immunoSEQ multiplex PCR was the method, and the copy in TCRdb shows in-frame clones only, minus some. The sample yields about 440,000 clones, 90% seen once. The CDR3 has 15 amino acids. Trimming stripped 3 bases from V and 2 bases from J, with 13 bases between. Germline CDR1 and CDR2: SGHAT and FQNNGV. The origin of this receptor is a person between 18 and 65 years old who received the Ad26.COV2.S COVID-19 vaccine or a placebo. The chain employs TRBV11-2 and TRBJ2-5; D gene uncertain. This sample comprised peripheral blood, obtained in a trial of Ad26.COV2.S vaccine versus placebo. CDR3 sequence reads: CASSLYKGKQETQYF. Written as DNA, the CDR3 is TGTGCCAGCAGCTTGTATAAGGGCAAACAAGAGACCCAGTACTTC.